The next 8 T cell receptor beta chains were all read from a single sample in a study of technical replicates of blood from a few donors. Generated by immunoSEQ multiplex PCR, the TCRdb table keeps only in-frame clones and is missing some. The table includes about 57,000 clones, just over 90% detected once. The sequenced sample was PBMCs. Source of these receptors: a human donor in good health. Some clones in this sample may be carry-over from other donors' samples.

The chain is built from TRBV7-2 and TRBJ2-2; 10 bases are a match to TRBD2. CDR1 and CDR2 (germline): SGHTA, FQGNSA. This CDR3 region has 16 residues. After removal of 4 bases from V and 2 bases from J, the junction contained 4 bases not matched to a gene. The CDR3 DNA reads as TGTGCCAGCAGCTACGGACTAGCGGAAAACACCGGGGAGCTGTTTTTT. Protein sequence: CASSYGLAENTGELFF.

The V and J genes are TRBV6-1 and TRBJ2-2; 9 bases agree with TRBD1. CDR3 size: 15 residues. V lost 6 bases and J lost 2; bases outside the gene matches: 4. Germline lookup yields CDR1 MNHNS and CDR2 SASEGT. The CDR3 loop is CASRLQGANTGELFF. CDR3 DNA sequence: TGTGCCAGCAGGCTACAGGGGGCCAACACCGGGGAGCTGTTTTTT.

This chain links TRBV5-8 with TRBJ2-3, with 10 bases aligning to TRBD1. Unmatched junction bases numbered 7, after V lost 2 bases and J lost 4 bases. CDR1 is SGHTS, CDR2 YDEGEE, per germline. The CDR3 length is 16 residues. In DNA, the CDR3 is TGTGCCAGCAGCTTCGACAGGGGGCGCGGCGCAGATACGCAGTATTTT. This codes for CASSFDRGRGADTQYF.

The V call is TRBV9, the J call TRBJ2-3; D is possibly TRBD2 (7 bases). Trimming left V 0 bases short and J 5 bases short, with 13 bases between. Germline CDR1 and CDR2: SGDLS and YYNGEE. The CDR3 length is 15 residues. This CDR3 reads CASSVVGGPGDTQYF. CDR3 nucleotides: TGTGCCAGCAGCGTAGTCGGGGGGCCGGGAGATACGCAGTATTTT.

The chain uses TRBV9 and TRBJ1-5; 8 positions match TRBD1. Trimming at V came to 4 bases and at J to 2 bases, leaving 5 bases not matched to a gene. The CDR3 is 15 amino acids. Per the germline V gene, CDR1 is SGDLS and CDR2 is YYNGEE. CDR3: CASSQDREGNQPQHF. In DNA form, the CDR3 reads TGTGCCAGCAGCCAGGACAGGGAAGGCAATCAGCCCCAGCATTTT.

The CDR3 DNA reads as TGTGCCAGCAGCTTAGGGATGACAGCGAACACTGAAGCTTTCTTT. Translating it yields CASSLGMTANTEAFF. The chain uses TRBV11-3 and TRBJ1-1, with D perhaps TRBD1 (5 bases). The germline CDR1 and CDR2 sequences are SGHNT and YENEEA. The CDR3 runs to 15 residues. Trimming stripped 1 base from V and 1 base from J, with 10 bases between.

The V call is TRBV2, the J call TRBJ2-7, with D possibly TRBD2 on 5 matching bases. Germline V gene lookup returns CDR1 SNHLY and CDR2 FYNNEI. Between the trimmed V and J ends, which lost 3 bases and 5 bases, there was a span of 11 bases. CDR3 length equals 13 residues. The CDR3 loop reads CASSDGSVNEQYF. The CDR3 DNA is TGTGCCAGCAGTGATGGGAGTGTGAACGAGCAGTACTTC.

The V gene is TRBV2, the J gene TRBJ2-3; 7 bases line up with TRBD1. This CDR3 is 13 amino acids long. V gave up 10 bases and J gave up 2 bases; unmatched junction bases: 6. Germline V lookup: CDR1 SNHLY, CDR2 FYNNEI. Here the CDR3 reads CAIMTGNTDTQYF. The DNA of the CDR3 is TGTGCCATCATGACAGGGAACACAGATACGCAGTATTTT.